A single sample is the source of the 15 T cell receptor beta chains below, sequenced in a study of human T cells and chemical hapten exposure. Specified time point: patch test 1, 2 weeks after DPC sensitization. Described treatment: therapeutic diphenylcyclopropenone sensitization with weekly scalp DPC. TCRdb independently ran MiXCR on the RACE reads; one entry per CDR3 protein. The data contain about 110,000 distinct CDR3 sequences, approximately 11% of them singletons. Sequencing was performed on whole blood, taken in connection with sensitization to the hapten diphenylcyclopropenone (DPC). These receptors were obtained from a woman in her 40s with alopecia areata. Some clones in this sample may be carry-over from other donors' samples.

The chain links TRBV27 to TRBJ2-5; 15 bases align to TRBD2. J gave up 3 bases and V 5 bases, and 7 bases lay outside the gene matches. CDR3 length equals 17 residues. Germline CDR1 and CDR2: MNHEY and SMNVEV (reference sequence). The CDR3 spells CASSRWTSGGAEETQYF. CDR3 in DNA: TGTGCCAGCAGTAGGTGGACTAGCGGGGGGGCCGAAGAGACCCAGTACTTC.

At least ten counts were recorded for this clonotype. The rearrangement links TRBV7-9 to TRBJ2-1, with 10 bases matching TRBD2. CDR3 length equals 15 residues. V lost 5 bases and J lost 3; bases outside the gene matches: 4. CDR1 is SEHNR, CDR2 FQNEAQ, per germline (reference sequence). The CDR3 region has the DNA TGTGCCAGCAGCGCCGGGACTAGCGACTACAATGAGCAGTTCTTC. Amino acid sequence: CASSAGTSDYNEQFF.

This sequence joins TRBV6-2 or TRBV6-3 and TRBJ2-7; TRBD1 agrees at 7 bases. Losses at the gene ends were 5 bases for V and 1 base for J; bases not matched to a gene: 5. There are 14 residues in the CDR3. CDR1 MNHEY and CDR2 SVGEGT come from the germline V gene. CDR3 coding DNA: TGTGCCAGCAGTCAACCGGACAGGTCCTACGAGCAGTACTTC. This gives the protein CASSQPDRSYEQYF.

The rearrangement links TRBV28 to TRBJ2-3; 10 nucleotides align to TRBD2. The CDR3 extends over 15 amino acids. With 4 bases clipped from V and 3 bases from J, the junction kept 4 bases outside the gene matches. In germline, CDR1 is MDHEN, CDR2 SYDVKM. CDR3 DNA sequence: TGTGCCAGCAGTTCGCCAGCGGGAGGGACAGATACGCAGTATTTT. Amino acids: CASSSPAGGTDTQYF.

There are many counts of this clonotype. The V and J genes are TRBV29-1 and TRBJ1-1; D gene unclear. CDR1 is SQVTM, CDR2 ANQGSEA, per germline. The CDR3 runs to 12 residues. Trimming left V 2 bases short and J 6 bases short, with 10 bases between. CDR3 sequence (DNA): TGCAGCGTTGAAATTCCGCCGGCTGAAGCTTTCTTT. Translated: CSVEIPPAEAFF.

This clonotype was found many times. The chain employs TRBV19 and TRBJ2-2, with D possibly being TRBD2 (5 bases). Looked up from germline, CDR1 is LNHDA and CDR2 is SQIVND (reference sequence). The CDR3 is 12 amino acids. V lost 9 bases and J 4 bases, leaving 9 bases between the germline ends. CDR3: CASEGSTGELFF. Written as DNA, the CDR3 is TGTGCCAGCGAGGGATCCACCGGGGAGCTGTTTTTT.

A few counts support this clonotype. The chain recombines TRBV12-3 or TRBV12-4 with TRBJ1-1, with D hard to call. V lost 8 bases to trimming and J lost 3 bases, with 10 bases between them. The CDR3 length is 12 residues. CDR3 DNA: TGTGCCAGCTCTGAGGCCTACACTGAAGCTTTCTTT. As protein: CASSEAYTEAFF.

The table lists this clonotype with many counts. The rearrangement links TRBV20-1 to TRBJ1-5; TRBD1 is a possible D gene (5 bases). Trimming stripped 6 bases from V and 5 bases from J, with 5 bases between. The CDR3 runs to 10 residues. Germline V lookup: CDR1 DFQATT, CDR2 SNEGSKA (reference sequence). CDR3 amino acids: CSAGDQPQHF. The CDR3 bases are TGCAGTGCGGGGGATCAGCCCCAGCATTTT.

This clonotype was picked up many times. V gene TRBV7-2 combines with J gene TRBJ1-2; weak D call: TRBD1 (5 bases). Between the trimmed V and J ends, which lost 4 bases and 5 bases, there was a span of 8 bases. The CDR3 consists of 12 residues. From germline, CDR1 is SGHTA and CDR2 FQGNSA. CDR3 sequence reads: CASSSRQYGYTF. The CDR3 DNA follows: TGTGCCAGCAGCTCCCGACAGTATGGCTACACCTTC.

The V and J genes are TRBV11-2 and TRBJ2-4, with unresolved D. V was clipped by 1 base and J by 1 base, with 14 bases between them. CDR1 is SGHAT and CDR2 is FQNNGV in the germline V gene. This CDR3 spans 17 amino acids. The CDR3 coding sequence is TGTGCCAGCAGCTTAGTACTGGGCGGAAGGGCCAAAAACATTCAGTACTTC. This translates into CASSLVLGGRAKNIQYF.

This clonotype showed up many times. The V call is TRBV6-5, the J call TRBJ1-4; no definite D call. CDR3 length: 14 residues. The germline CDR1 and CDR2 sequences are MNHEY and SVGAGI. Trimming took 10 bases from V and 3 from J, leaving 15 bases between them. In nucleotides, the CDR3 is TGTGCCACGAAAGGGCCACAGTCTAATGAAAAACTGTTTTTT. Translated, it gives CATKGPQSNEKLFF.

This clonotype occurred many times. The chain employs TRBV11-2 and TRBJ2-7; D ambiguous. From germline, CDR1 is SGHAT and CDR2 FQNNGV. The CDR3 runs 11 residues. Trimming shortened V by 4 bases and J by 7 bases, and 8 bases separated the two germline ends. CDR3 bases: TGTGCCAGCAGCTCATTACAGGAGCAGTACTTC. Protein sequence: CASSSLQEQYF.

This clonotype has ten or more counts. V and J are TRBV24-1 and TRBJ2-5, with D maybe TRBD2 (5 bases). In germline, CDR1 is KGHDR, CDR2 SFDVKD. Trimming cost V 8 bases and J 5 bases, with 26 bases left between them. CDR3 length equals 17 residues. CDR3 sequence reads: CATTGSTWGPPGETQYF. CDR3 in DNA: TGTGCCACCACTGGCTCTACCTGGGGTCCACCGGGGGAGACCCAGTACTTC.

This clonotype turned up a few times. V gene TRBV19 combines with J gene TRBJ2-7; possibly TRBD1 for D (6 bases). This CDR3 is built from 14 residues. Germline CDR1 reads LNHDA; CDR2 reads SQIVND (reference sequence). V lost 1 base and J lost 5, with 12 bases in between. The CDR3: CASSIVGQKDEQYF. As DNA, the CDR3 is TGTGCCAGTAGTATAGTCGGACAGAAGGACGAGCAGTACTTC.

The chain employs TRBV20-1 and TRBJ2-2, with D unclear. This CDR3 is built from 11 residues. Germline V gene sequence: CDR1 DFQATT, CDR2 SNEGSKA (reference sequence). Trimming removed 6 bases from V and 5 bases from J, with 7 bases in between. The CDR3 sequence is CSARRTGELFF. CDR3 bases: TGCAGTGCCCGGCGAACCGGGGAGCTGTTTTTT.